This TCR beta chain stems from a study of CD8 T cell repertoires and HIV-1 epitope variants. For the study at large: T cells were stimulated with Twenty-five Gag and Nef peptides separately. Epitopes were three Gag families plus Nef HW9 and YT9.

Sequenced by immunoSEQ multiplex PCR; TCRdb stores in-frame clones only, minus some. Of thousands of clones listed, roughly two thirds were seen once; the top ten hold around 37%. This clone was seen only a few times. No antigen is known for it. Per germline, CDR1 SEHNR and CDR2 FQNEAQ (reference sequence). This CDR3 spans 13 amino acids. Trimming cost V 7 bases and J 1 base, with 10 bases left between them. The gene calls are TRBV7-9 and TRBJ1-1; D is uncertain. Sequencing was performed on cultured CD8+ T cells derived from PBMCs. The receptor's source is a male donor with HIV. For the CDR3, the DNA is TGTGCCAGCACCGCGGAGGCGAACACTGAAGCTTTCTTT. Translated: CASTAEANTEAFF.